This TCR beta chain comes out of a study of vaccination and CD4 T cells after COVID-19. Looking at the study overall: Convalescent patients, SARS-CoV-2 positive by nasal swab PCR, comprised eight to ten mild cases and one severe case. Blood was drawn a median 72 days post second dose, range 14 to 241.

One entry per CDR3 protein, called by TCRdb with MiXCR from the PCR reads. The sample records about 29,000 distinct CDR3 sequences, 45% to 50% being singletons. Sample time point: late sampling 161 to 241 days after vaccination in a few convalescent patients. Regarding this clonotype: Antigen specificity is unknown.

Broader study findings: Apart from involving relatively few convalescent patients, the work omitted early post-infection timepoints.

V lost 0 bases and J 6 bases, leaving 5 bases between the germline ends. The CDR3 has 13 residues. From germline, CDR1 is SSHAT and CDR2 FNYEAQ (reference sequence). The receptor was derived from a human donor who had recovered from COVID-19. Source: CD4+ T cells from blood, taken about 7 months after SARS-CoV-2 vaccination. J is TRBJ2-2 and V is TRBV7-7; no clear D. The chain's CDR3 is CASSLAPAGELFF. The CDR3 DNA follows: TGTGCCAGCAGCTTAGCGCCTGCCGGGGAGCTGTTTTTT.